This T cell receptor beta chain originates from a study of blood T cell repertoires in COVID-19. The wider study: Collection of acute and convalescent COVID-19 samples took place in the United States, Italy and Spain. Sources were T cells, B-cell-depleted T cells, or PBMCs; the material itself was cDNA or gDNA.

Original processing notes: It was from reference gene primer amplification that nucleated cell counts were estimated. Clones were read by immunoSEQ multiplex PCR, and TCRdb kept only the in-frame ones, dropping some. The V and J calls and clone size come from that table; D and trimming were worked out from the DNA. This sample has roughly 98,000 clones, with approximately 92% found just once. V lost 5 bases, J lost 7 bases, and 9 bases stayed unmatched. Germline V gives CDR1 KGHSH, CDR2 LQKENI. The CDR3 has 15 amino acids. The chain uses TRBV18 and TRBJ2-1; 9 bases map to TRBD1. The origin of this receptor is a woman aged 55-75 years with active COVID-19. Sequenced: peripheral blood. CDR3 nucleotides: TGTGCCAGCTCATCGGGACAGGGAGCGGGTAATGAGCAGTTCTTC. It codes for CASSSGQGAGNEQFF.